This entry lists 3 T cell receptor beta chains sequenced from one sample in a study of cytomegalovirus exposure and HLA in healthy donors. Produced via immunoSEQ multiplex PCR; TCRdb's table is partial and in-frame only. There are fewer than 120,000 clones in the sample; approximately 90% occur only once, and 1.9% lies in the top ten. The material sequenced was PBMCs. The receptors were gathered from a young woman in good health and CMV-seronegative.

J is TRBJ2-2 and V is TRBV30; D call uncertain. The CDR3 has 12 amino acids. Germline lookup yields CDR1 GTSNPN and CDR2 SVGIG (reference sequence). V was pared by 1 base and J by 2 bases, with 2 bases between. The CDR3 region is CAWSANTGELFF. The CDR3 bases are TGTGCCTGGAGTGCAAACACCGGGGAGCTGTTTTTT.

The V and J genes are TRBV5-5 and TRBJ1-1, with TRBD1 identical over 9 bases. Germline V gene sequence: CDR1 SGHKS, CDR2 YYEKEE (reference sequence). There are 16 residues in the CDR3. Trimming cost V 4 bases and J 4 bases; bases outside gene matches: 11. The CDR3 coding sequence is TGTGCCAGCAGCCCATACGGGGGACAGGGTAGCACTGAAGCTTTCTTT. This codes for CASSPYGGQGSTEAFF.

On this clone itself: Different DNA sequences within this sample yield the same CDR3. This sequence joins TRBV5-1 and TRBJ2-5; 7 nucleotides align to TRBD1. CDR1 and CDR2 (germline): SGHRS, YFSETQ. The CDR3 consists of 14 residues. With V trimmed by 5 bases and J by 2 bases, 6 bases remained unmatched. CDR3 protein: CASSLGQVQETQYF. The CDR3 DNA reads as TGCGCCAGCAGTTTAGGACAGGTTCAAGAGACCCAGTACTTC.